This T cell receptor (beta chain) is drawn from a study of T cell responses to AZD1222 COVID-19 vaccine. V dropped 4 bases and J dropped 1 base, with 17 bases sitting between them. Germline CDR1 and CDR2: MNHNS and SASEGT. The CDR3 length is 17 residues. This table comes from immunoSEQ multiplex PCR, and its TCRdb copy is limited to in-frame clones, with some not included. Among approximately 150,000 clones, about 90% were seen once, and the ten largest hold 4.4%. This clonotype was obtained from an adult in good health. The chain recombines TRBV6-1 with TRBJ1-5; TRBD1 might be the D (6 bases). Specimen: peripheral blood, collected on day 0 of MenACWY control vaccination. CDR3 protein: CASSGKDSLQSNQPQHF. The CDR3, as DNA: TGTGCCAGCAGTGGGAAGGACAGTCTCCAAAGCAATCAGCCCCAGCATTTT.